The 9 T cell receptor beta chains given below trace back to one sample, sequenced in a study of T cell responses to AZD1222 COVID-19 vaccine. Repertoires were generated with immunoSEQ multiplex PCR, while TCRdb's copy carries only in-frame clones and drops some. The sample lists fewer than 150,000 clones, over 85% seen once, with around 3.1% in the top ten. The sample was peripheral blood, taken on day 0 of AZD1222 vaccination. The receptor set was obtained from an adult in good health.

The rearrangement uses TRBV5-4 and TRBJ1-6; 7 nucleotides match TRBD1. The CDR3 sequence is 14 residues long. V shed 2 bases and J 5 bases; nucleotides not matched to a gene: 1. The germline gives CDR1 SGHNT, CDR2 YYREEE (reference sequence). Here the CDR3 reads CASSLDRDNSPLHF. The CDR3 nucleotides read TGTGCCAGCAGCTTAGACAGGGATAATTCACCCCTCCACTTT.

V gene TRBV20-1 combines with J gene TRBJ1-3, with D possibly being TRBD1 (5 bases). V gave up 3 bases and J gave up 2 bases, with 11 bases separating them. CDR1 is DFQATT and CDR2 is SNEGSKA in the germline V gene (reference sequence). The CDR3 loop spans 14 amino acids. CDR3 in amino acids: CSASYVGAGNTIYF. The CDR3 nucleotides read TGCAGTGCTAGTTATGTAGGGGCTGGAAACACCATATATTTT.

V usage is TRBV7-9 and J usage is TRBJ2-4; no clear D gene. V shed 6 bases and J shed 0 bases, with 9 bases lying between them. Germline V lookup: CDR1 SEHNR, CDR2 FQNEAQ (reference sequence). The CDR3 totals 14 residues. The CDR3 DNA reads TGTGCCAGCAGGTCTGACATAGCCAAAAACATTCAGTACTTC. The encoded protein is CASRSDIAKNIQYF.

The V call is TRBV28, the J call TRBJ1-5; TRBD1 matches 7 bases. Germline CDR1 is MDHEN and CDR2 is SYDVKM. This CDR3 has 16 amino acids. With V trimmed by 5 bases and J by 3 bases, 10 bases remained unmatched. The CDR3 region has the DNA TGTGCCAGCAGTCCGTACAGGGGTTATGCCAATCAGCCCCAGCATTTT. It codes for CASSPYRGYANQPQHF.

The chain combines TRBV29-1 with TRBJ1-1; D not resolved. V lost 0 bases and J 12 bases, leaving 17 bases between the germline ends. This CDR3 spans 13 amino acids. Germline lookup yields CDR1 SQVTM and CDR2 ANQGSEA. The chain's CDR3 is CSVEDLGRGRSFF. Here the CDR3 DNA reads TGCAGCGTTGAAGATCTTGGCAGAGGCAGGTCTTTCTTT. The full variable domain, with the rest looked up from reference TRBV29-1 and TRBJ1-1, is SAVISQKPSRDICQRGTSLTIQCQVDSQVTMMFWYRQQPGQSLTLIATANQGSEATYESGFVIDKFPISRPNLTFSTLTVSNMSPEDSSIYLCSVEDLGRGRSFFGQGTRLTVV.

The rearrangement uses TRBV3-1 (or the pseudogene TRBV3-2) and TRBJ2-2; 8 bases map to TRBD2. Germline loops: CDR1 LGHDT, CDR2 YNNKEL (reference sequence). The V segment lost 1 base and the J segment 7 bases; nucleotides outside the gene matches: 8. CDR3 length: 16 amino acids. Here the CDR3 reads CASSQAGGHRGGELFF. Here the CDR3 DNA reads TGTGCCAGCAGCCAAGCGGGGGGGCACCGAGGCGGGGAGCTGTTTTTT.

DNA of the CDR3: TGTGCCAGCAGTTCCCTCCGGGACAGGGTACACACCATATATTTT. Protein: CASSSLRDRVHTIYF. The chain recombines TRBV27 with TRBJ1-3, with 9 positions matching TRBD1. Germline V gives CDR1 MNHEY, CDR2 SMNVEV (reference sequence). The CDR3 extends over 15 amino acids. J gave up 8 bases and V 4 bases, and 9 bases lay outside the gene matches.

The V call is TRBV4-3, the J call TRBJ1-1; D possibly corresponds to TRBD1 (6 bases). Germline lookup yields CDR1 LGHNA and CDR2 YSLEER. The CDR3 covers 20 residues. Trimming pared 4 bases from V and 0 bases from J, leaving 27 bases between. The CDR3 DNA sequence: TGCGCCAGCAGCCCTTCCCGTGGGGGTTGGGGGCGCGGTCTGAACACTGAAGCTTTCTTT. This sequence encodes CASSPSRGGWGRGLNTEAFF.

This chain joins TRBV5-1 and TRBJ2-2, with 14 positions matching TRBD2. The V gene's germline CDR1 is SGHRS and CDR2 YFSETQ. This CDR3 contains 17 residues. Trimming cost V 4 bases and J 4 bases; bases outside gene matches: 6. In DNA form, the CDR3 reads TGCGCCAGCAGCCCGGGACTAGCGGGAGCGGGCACCGGGGAGCTGTTTTTT. Translating it yields CASSPGLAGAGTGELFF.